This T cell receptor (beta chain) was observed in a study of cytomegalovirus exposure and HLA in healthy donors. Study-level findings and limits: Common viral pathogens seemed to be connected with several of the most significant clusters, according to a later analysis. In an earlier analysis, most TCR beta V segments were productive about 87% or about 30% of the time. Compared with the approximately 670-donor mean, an Asian-associated ancestry cluster reportedly had fewer N-insertions, according to a later analysis. Most likely, a cluster of highly shared sequence variants arose as a sequencing artifact.

The CDR3 is made up of 13 amino acids. V was cut by 11 bases and J by 4 bases, with 14 bases left in between. Germline values: CDR1 MDHEN, CDR2 SYDVKM. Researchers ran the PCR with 60 Vbeta and 13 Jbeta primers. Libraries were prepared by immunoSEQ multiplex PCR; TCRdb keeps only in-frame clonotypes and omits some of them. This table holds about 140,000 clones, 70% to 85% found once. For this clone: The antigen is not known.

The sample consisted of PBMCs. The chain recombines TRBV28 with TRBJ2-2, with a possible D match to TRBD1 (5 bases). The origin of this receptor is a woman aged 40 to 49 in good health and CMV-seronegative. CDR3 sequence reads: CAEAPGSTGELFF. CDR3 bases: TGTGCCGAGGCTCCAGGGTCCACCGGGGAGCTGTTTTTT. Looking up the rest from reference TRBV28 and TRBJ2-2 gives the full variable domain: DVKVTQSSRYLVKRTGEKVFLECVQDMDHENMFWYRQDPGLGLRLIYFSYDVKMKEKGDIPEGYSVSREKKERFSLILESASTNQTSMYLCAEAPGSTGELFFGEGSRLTVL.